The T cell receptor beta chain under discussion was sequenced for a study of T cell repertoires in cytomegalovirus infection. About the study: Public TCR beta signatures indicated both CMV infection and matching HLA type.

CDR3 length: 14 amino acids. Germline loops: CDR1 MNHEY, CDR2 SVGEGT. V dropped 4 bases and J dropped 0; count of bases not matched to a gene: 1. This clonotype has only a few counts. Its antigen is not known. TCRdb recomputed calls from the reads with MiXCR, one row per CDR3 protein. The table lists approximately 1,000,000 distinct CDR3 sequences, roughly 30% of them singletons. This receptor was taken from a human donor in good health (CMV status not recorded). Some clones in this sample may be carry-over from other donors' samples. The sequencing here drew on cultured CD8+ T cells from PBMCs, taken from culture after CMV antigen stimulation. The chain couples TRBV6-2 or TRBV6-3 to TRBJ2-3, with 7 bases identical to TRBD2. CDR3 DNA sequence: TGTGCCAGCAGTTGGGGGGGGAGCACAGATACGCAGTATTTT. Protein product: CASSWGGSTDTQYF.